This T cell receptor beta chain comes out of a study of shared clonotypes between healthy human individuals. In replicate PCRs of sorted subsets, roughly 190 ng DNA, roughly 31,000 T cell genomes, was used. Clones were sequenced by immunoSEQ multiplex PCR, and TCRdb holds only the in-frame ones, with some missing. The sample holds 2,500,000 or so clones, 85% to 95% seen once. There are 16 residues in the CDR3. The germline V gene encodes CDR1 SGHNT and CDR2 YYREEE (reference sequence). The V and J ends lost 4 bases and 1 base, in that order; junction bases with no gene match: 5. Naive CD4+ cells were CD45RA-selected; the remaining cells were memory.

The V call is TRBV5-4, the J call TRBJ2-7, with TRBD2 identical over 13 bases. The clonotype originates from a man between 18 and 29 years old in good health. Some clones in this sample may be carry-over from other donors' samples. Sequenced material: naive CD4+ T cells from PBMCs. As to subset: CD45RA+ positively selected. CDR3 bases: TGTGCCAGCAGCGCGGGGACTAGCGGGACTTCCTACGAGCAGTACTTC. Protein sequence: CASSAGTSGTSYEQYF.